The TCR beta chain described here comes from a study of T-cell memory formation after mild COVID-19. Study results and limitations: Memory sampled before infection contained some responding clones, suggesting cross-reactive memory joined.

V lost 5 bases, J lost 0 bases, and 11 bases lay in between. CDR3 length: 14 residues. Per germline, CDR1 SGHRS and CDR2 YFSETQ. TCRdb re-called the 5' RACE reads with MiXCR, one entry per CDR3 protein. The table shows 200,000 to 300,000 distinct CDR3 sequences, with about a sixth occurring only once. Regarding this clonotype: Its antigen is undetermined.

The clonotype originates from a man aged 18 to 35 who had mild COVID-19 (a few samples of this study predate the infection). Cell type and time point are not known. The sample consisted of PBMCs or a T cell subset sorted from them (not recorded which). The chain carries TRBV5-1 and TRBJ1-1; tentatively, D is TRBD1 (6 bases). The CDR3 coding sequence is TGCGCCAGCAGAATCAGGGGCTTGAACACTGAAGCTTTCTTT. Translating it yields CASRIRGLNTEAFF. Together with reference TRBV5-1 and TRBJ1-1, the CDR3 gives the full variable domain: KAGVTQTPRYLIKTRGQQVTLSCSPISGHRSVSWYQQTPGQGLQFLFEYFSETQRNKGNFPGRFSGRQFSNSRSEMNVSTLELGDSALYLCASRIRGLNTEAFFGQGTRLTVV.